Each of the 20 T cell receptor beta chains below was sequenced from the same sample in a study of PD-1 blockade in mismatch repair-deficient tumors. The data were produced by immunoSEQ multiplex PCR, yet TCRdb's version contains in-frame clones alone and is incomplete. The table lists 130,000 or so clones, approximately 86% of them singletons. The source was peripheral blood, collected 44 weeks after starting pembrolizumab. These receptors all stem from an adult with mismatch repair-deficient cancer.

The rearrangement uses TRBV9 and TRBJ2-7; D remains unclear. V was clipped by 3 bases and J by 7 bases, with 20 bases between them. The CDR3 length is 15 residues. Germline V gene data show CDR1 as SGDLS and CDR2 as YYNGEE. The CDR3 coding sequence is TGTGCCAGCAGCGGTCTTGGCAGGCGGTCAGAAGAGCAGTACTTC. This gives the protein CASSGLGRRSEEQYF.

The chain uses TRBV28 and TRBJ2-7, with D uncertain. The CDR3 runs to 14 residues. Per the germline V gene, CDR1 is MDHEN and CDR2 is SYDVKM. With 5 bases removed from V and 2 bases from J, the gap between germline ends came to 13 bases. The CDR3 loop is CASSAIGRAYEQYF. For the CDR3, the DNA is TGTGCCAGCAGTGCTATTGGACGGGCCTACGAGCAGTACTTC.

The chain recombines TRBV13 with TRBJ2-1; no definite D call. CDR3 size: 15 residues. With 4 bases removed from V and 5 bases from J, the gap between germline ends came to 15 bases. CDR1 and CDR2 (germline): PRHDT, FYEKMQ (reference sequence). As DNA, the CDR3 is TGTGCCAGCAGCTCCAATCTGTTGAAGAACAATGAGCAGTTCTTC. This codes for CASSSNLLKNNEQFF. The full variable domain, its missing parts supplied by reference TRBV13 and TRBJ2-1, is AAGVIQSPRHLIKEKRETATLKCYPIPRHDTVYWYQQGPGQDPQFLISFYEKMQSDKGSIPDRFSAQQFSDYHSELNMSSLELGDSALYFCASSSNLLKNNEQFFGPGTRLTVL.

The chain combines TRBV11-2 with TRBJ2-3; unclear D gene. This CDR3 comprises 15 residues. Germline V CDR1 and CDR2: SGHAT, FQNNGV. The V end lost 0 bases, the J end lost 4 bases, and 11 bases lay between the germline ends. The CDR3 reads CASSLDGRDPDTQYF. Written as DNA, the CDR3 is TGTGCCAGCAGCTTAGATGGAAGGGATCCAGATACGCAGTATTTT.

Details on this clone: The germline gene is not matched at one end of the junction; a read error may be the cause. The chain links TRBV7-7 to TRBJ2-2; D is perhaps TRBD1 (6 bases). Germline V gene data show CDR1 as SSHAT and CDR2 as FNYEAQ (reference sequence). This CDR3 region has 16 residues. The CDR3 bases are TGTGCTAGCAGCTCATCGTGGACAGTCCACACCGGGGAGCTGTTTTTT. Translating it yields CASSSSWTVHTGELFF.

The chain recombines TRBV29-1 with TRBJ2-5, with TRBD1 matching over 7 bases. Germline V gene sequence: CDR1 SQVTM, CDR2 ANQGSEA. The J segment lost 2 bases and the V segment lost 4 bases, leaving 4 bases of the junction unmatched. CDR3 length: 13 amino acids. The CDR3 protein is CSVAGTAQETQYF. The CDR3 DNA is TGCAGCGTTGCCGGGACAGCGCAAGAGACCCAGTACTTC.

The chain recombines TRBV6-1 with TRBJ2-5; D may be TRBD2 (5 bases). Per germline, CDR1 MNHNS and CDR2 SASEGT. The germline V and J ends were trimmed by 4 bases and 2 bases, with 8 bases remaining between them. This CDR3 contains 13 residues. In DNA, the CDR3 is TGTGCCAGCAGTGGGGAGAATCAAGAGACCCAGTACTTC. This gives the protein CASSGENQETQYF.

V gene TRBV19 combines with J gene TRBJ1-2; the match to TRBD1 covers 8 bases. V shed 3 bases, J shed 4 bases, and the junction held 10 bases outside the gene matches. CDR3 length: 16 amino acids. Germline-derived CDR1 and CDR2 are LNHDA and SQIVND (reference sequence). The chain's CDR3 is CASSIGGQGSGYGYTF. In DNA, the CDR3 is TGTGCCAGTAGTATCGGAGGACAGGGTTCGGGCTATGGCTACACCTTC.

The chain is built from TRBV29-1 and TRBJ2-7, with TRBD2 matching 13 bases. The length of the CDR3 is 16 residues. The trim removed 3 bases at V and 6 bases at J, leaving 11 bases unmatched. The germline gives CDR1 SQVTM, CDR2 ANQGSEA. The CDR3 region has the DNA TGCAGCGTTGACACTAGCGGGAGGGCCGGTGTACTCGAGCAGTACTTC. Amino acid sequence: CSVDTSGRAGVLEQYF.

The V call is TRBV5-1, the J call TRBJ2-3; D possibly corresponds to TRBD2 (6 bases). The V gene's germline CDR1 is SGHRS and CDR2 YFSETQ. Deletions cut 0 bases from V and 6 bases from J, with 11 bases between. The CDR3 loop spans 14 amino acids. The CDR3 loop reads CASSLGGRGDTQYF. The CDR3 DNA reads TGCGCCAGCAGCTTGGGGGGCCGGGGGGATACGCAGTATTTT.

The chain has TRBV7-9 and TRBJ2-7; D is uncertain. With 1 base removed from V and 5 bases from J, the gap between germline ends came to 9 bases. CDR1 SEHNR and CDR2 FQNEAQ come from the germline V gene (reference sequence). This CDR3 is 13 amino acids long. The CDR3 coding sequence is TGTGCCAGCAGCTTAGTTCCGGGTAACGAGCAGTACTTC. It yields the protein CASSLVPGNEQYF.

The chain has TRBV9 and TRBJ2-7; 10 nucleotides match TRBD2. V was clipped by 2 bases and J by 6 bases; unmatched bases: 8. CDR1 and CDR2 from the germline V gene are SGDLS and YYNGEE. The length of the CDR3 is 15 residues. The CDR3: CASSVSVLAGSEQYF. The CDR3 coding sequence is TGTGCCAGCAGCGTCTCCGTACTAGCGGGATCCGAGCAGTACTTC. Full variable domain (missing parts from reference TRBV9 and TRBJ2-7): DSGVTQTPKHLITATGQRVTLRCSPRSGDLSVYWYQQSLDQGLQFLIQYYNGEERAKGNILERFSAQQFPDLHSELNLSSLELGDSALYFCASSVSVLAGSEQYFGPGTRLTVT.

This clone showed up just a few times. This sequence joins TRBV18 and TRBJ2-1; the D gene is possibly TRBD1 (5 bases). Germline CDR1 and CDR2: KGHSH and LQKENI. V was cut by 5 bases and J by 6 bases, with 11 bases left in between. The CDR3 has 13 amino acids. The CDR3 sequence is CASSGQGGNEQFF. The CDR3 coding sequence is TGTGCCAGCTCAGGTCAGGGTGGCAATGAGCAGTTCTTC.

The chain carries TRBV19 and TRBJ2-2; D perhaps matches TRBD1 (6 bases). This CDR3 has 13 residues. CDR1 is LNHDA, CDR2 SQIVND, per germline (reference sequence). The V end was cut by 10 bases, the J end by 9 bases, with 18 bases between. CDR3 nucleotide sequence: TGTGCCACCTATAACCGGGACAACCGGGAGCTGTTTTTT. Translated: CATYNRDNRELFF.

The chain carries TRBV5-4 and TRBJ2-3; D not resolved. Germline V gives CDR1 SGHNT, CDR2 YYREEE (reference sequence). Trimming left V 1 base short and J 1 base short, with 7 bases between. This CDR3 has 14 residues. This CDR3 reads CASSLMARTDTQYF. The CDR3 DNA is TGTGCCAGCAGCTTGATGGCCCGCACAGATACGCAGTATTTT.

This clone was seen a single time. CDR3 bases: TGTGCCAGCAGCACTCGGAGGGGGTCATACAATGAGCAGTTCTTC. Translated: CASSTRRGSYNEQFF. This chain uses TRBV5-8 with TRBJ2-1; either TRBD1 or TRBD2 may fit D (6 bases each). Between the trimmed V and J ends, which lost 4 bases and 4 bases, there was a span of 15 bases. Per the germline V gene, CDR1 is SGHTS and CDR2 is YDEGEE. The CDR3 is 15 amino acids.

The chain combines TRBV28 with TRBJ2-7; 10 positions agree with TRBD2. The CDR3 has 14 amino acids. Germline lookup yields CDR1 MDHEN and CDR2 SYDVKM. The J segment lost 4 bases and the V segment lost 5 bases, leaving 5 bases of the junction unmatched. CDR3 in amino acids: CASSILAGEYEQYF. CDR3 DNA: TGTGCCAGCAGTATCCTAGCGGGAGAATACGAGCAGTACTTC.

The rearrangement links TRBV28 to TRBJ2-7; 10 bases are a match to TRBD1. Losses at the gene ends were 6 bases for V and 2 bases for J; bases not matched to a gene: 4. The germline V gene encodes CDR1 MDHEN and CDR2 SYDVKM. The CDR3 length is 14 residues. The CDR3 here is CASRTGTGAYEQYF. The DNA of the CDR3 is TGTGCCAGCAGAACCGGGACAGGGGCCTACGAGCAGTACTTC.

This chain connects TRBV19 to TRBJ1-5; D not certain. The length of the CDR3 is 12 residues. Trimming left V 5 bases short and J 7 bases short, with 9 bases between. CDR1 is LNHDA, CDR2 SQIVND, per germline (reference sequence). CDR3: CASSVGSQPQHF. CDR3 DNA sequence: TGTGCCAGTAGTGTCGGTAGCCAGCCCCAGCATTTT.

The rearrangement uses TRBV5-1 and TRBJ1-4, with D maybe TRBD1 (5 bases). The CDR3 is made up of 19 amino acids. V was cut by 4 bases and J by 1 base, with 23 bases left in between. CDR1 SGHRS and CDR2 YFSETQ come from the germline V gene. The CDR3 here is CASSPWPGTLRLTNEKLFF. CDR3 bases: TGCGCCAGCAGCCCGTGGCCCGGGACTCTCCGCCTAACTAATGAAAAACTGTTTTTT.